The clone carrying this T cell receptor (beta chain) appeared once. These data are taken from a study of CD8 T cells in Susac syndrome. After extraction with the RNeasy kit, roughly 0.45 to 1 ug of the RNA was reverse transcribed using random hexamers. An immunoSEQ multiplex PCR generated amplified TCR beta CDR3 products spanning 54 Vbeta and 13 Jbeta. Each CDR3 protein is one row after TCRdb ran MiXCR on the immunoSEQ multiplex PCR reads. There are some 150,000 distinct CDR3 sequences in the sample; roughly 95% occur only once, and 0.075% to 0.09% lies in the top ten. The CDR3 covers 15 residues. The V gene lost 4 bases and the J gene lost 8 bases, with 19 bases spanning the gap. CDR1 and CDR2 (germline): SGHRS, YFSETQ.

What was sequenced was CD4+ T cells from PBMCs. This receptor was identified in a human donor in good health. V gene TRBV5-1 combines with J gene TRBJ2-1; D is ambiguous. Here the CDR3 DNA reads TGCGCCAGCAGCCCCGACCCGGGTCGTGGCGATGAGCAGTTCTTC. It codes for CASSPDPGRGDEQFF.